This TCR beta chain was recorded in a study of OX40 agonist ivuxolimab in advanced cancers. General study results and limits: No determination was made of the antigen specificity of the expanded peripheral T cells.

The CDR3 sequence is 14 residues long. Between the trimmed V and J ends, which lost 6 bases and 2 bases, there was a span of 13 bases. CDR1 is SNHLY and CDR2 is FYNNEI in the germline V gene. Sequencing was performed with immunoSEQ multiplex PCR; in TCRdb, only in-frame clones are kept and a portion is missing. The data contain around 76,000 clones, roughly 90% of them singletons. Worth noting for this clone: Its antigen remains unknown.

Blood draws occurred at baseline, cycle 4 day 1, and cycle 7 day 1. The TCR sequence derives from an adult with an advanced solid tumor such as melanoma, head and neck, liver or kidney cancer. The sample consisted of CD4+ or CD8+ T cells sorted from blood, taken in a trial of the OX40 agonist ivuxolimab. The chain is built from TRBV2 and TRBJ2-5; tentative D call: TRBD1 (6 bases). CDR3 bases: TGTGCCAGCAGCCGGGACAATGGTCAAGAGACCCAGTACTTC. It is translated as CASSRDNGQETQYF.